This T cell receptor (beta chain) appears in the sequencing data of a study of human T cells and chemical hapten exposure. Using its own MiXCR run on the RACE reads, TCRdb lists one record per CDR3 protein. The sample has about 90,000 distinct CDR3 sequences; under 13% are singletons. Whole-study findings and limits: In comparison with controls, expanded TCRs gave rise to a significantly larger number of large CDR3 similarity clusters. Because they had alopecia, donors may respond immunologically unlike healthy people.

As for time point: patch test 3, about 24 weeks after DPC sensitization. As for treatment: therapeutic diphenylcyclopropenone sensitization with weekly scalp DPC. Patients had alopecia, were aged 18 to 70, and were not pregnant. In its sample, this clonotype was seen many times. What it binds is not known. Between the trimmed V and J ends, which lost 3 bases and 1 base, there was a span of 10 bases. Looked up from germline, CDR1 is LNHDA and CDR2 is SQIVND (reference sequence). This CDR3 contains 15 residues. This clonotype was obtained from a woman aged 25 to 39 with alopecia areata. Some clones in this sample may be carry-over from other donors' samples. V gene TRBV19 combines with J gene TRBJ1-5; possible D gene TRBD1, 5 bases. Specimen: whole blood, collected in connection with sensitization to the hapten diphenylcyclopropenone (DPC). The CDR3 bases are TGTGCCAGTAGTATCCAGGGAGGGAGCAATCAGCCCCAGCATTTT. Translation gives CASSIQGGSNQPQHF.